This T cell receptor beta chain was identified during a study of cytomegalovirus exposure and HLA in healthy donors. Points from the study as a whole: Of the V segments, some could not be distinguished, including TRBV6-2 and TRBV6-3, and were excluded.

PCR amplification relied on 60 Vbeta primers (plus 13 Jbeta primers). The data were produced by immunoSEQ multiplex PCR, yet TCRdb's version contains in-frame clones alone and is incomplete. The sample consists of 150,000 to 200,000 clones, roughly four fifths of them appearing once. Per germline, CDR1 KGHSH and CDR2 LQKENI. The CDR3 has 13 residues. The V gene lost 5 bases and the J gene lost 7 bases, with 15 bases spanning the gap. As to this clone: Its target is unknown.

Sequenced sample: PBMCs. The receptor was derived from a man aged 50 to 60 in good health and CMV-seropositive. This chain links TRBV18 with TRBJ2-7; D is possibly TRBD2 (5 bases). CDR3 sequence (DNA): TGTGCCAGCTCAGATAGCGAAATAACTGAGCAGTACTTC. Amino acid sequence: CASSDSEITEQYF.